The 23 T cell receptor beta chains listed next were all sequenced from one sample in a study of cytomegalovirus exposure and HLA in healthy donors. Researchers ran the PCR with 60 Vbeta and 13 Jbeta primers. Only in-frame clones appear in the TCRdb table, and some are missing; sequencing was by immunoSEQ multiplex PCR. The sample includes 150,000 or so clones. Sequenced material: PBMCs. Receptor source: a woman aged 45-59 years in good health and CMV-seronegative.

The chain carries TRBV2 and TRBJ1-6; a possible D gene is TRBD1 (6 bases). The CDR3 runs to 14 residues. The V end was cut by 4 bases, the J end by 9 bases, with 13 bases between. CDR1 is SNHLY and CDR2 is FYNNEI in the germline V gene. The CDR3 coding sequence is TGTGCCAGCAGTGTAGACAGGTTCGGTTCACCCCTCCACTTT. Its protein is CASSVDRFGSPLHF.

Here the CDR3 reads CASSHRDQPQHF. The DNA for the CDR3 is TGTGCCAGCAGTCACAGGGATCAGCCCCAGCATTTT. This chain connects TRBV2 to TRBJ1-5; D possibly corresponds to TRBD1 (6 bases). This CDR3 is built from 12 residues. From germline, CDR1 is SNHLY and CDR2 FYNNEI. The V gene lost 5 bases and the J gene lost 5 bases, with 7 bases spanning the gap.

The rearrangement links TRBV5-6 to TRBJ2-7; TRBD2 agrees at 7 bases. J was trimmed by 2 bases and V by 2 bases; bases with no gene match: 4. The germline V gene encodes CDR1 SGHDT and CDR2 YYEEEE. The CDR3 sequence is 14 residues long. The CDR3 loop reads CASSFKGGTYEQYF. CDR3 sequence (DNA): TGTGCCAGCAGCTTTAAGGGAGGGACCTACGAGCAGTACTTC.

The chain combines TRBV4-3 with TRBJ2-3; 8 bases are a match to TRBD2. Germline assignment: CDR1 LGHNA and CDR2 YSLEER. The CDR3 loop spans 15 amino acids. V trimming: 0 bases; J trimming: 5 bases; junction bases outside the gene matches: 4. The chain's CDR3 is CASSQDVAGLDTQYF. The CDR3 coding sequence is TGCGCCAGCAGCCAAGATGTAGCGGGACTAGATACGCAGTATTTT.

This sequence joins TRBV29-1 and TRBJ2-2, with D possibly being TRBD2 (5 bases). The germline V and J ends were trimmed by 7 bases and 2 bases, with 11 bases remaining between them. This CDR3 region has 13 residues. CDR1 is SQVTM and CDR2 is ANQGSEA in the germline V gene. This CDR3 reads CSGRGSNTGELFF. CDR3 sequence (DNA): TGCAGCGGTCGGGGATCAAACACCGGGGAGCTGTTTTTT.

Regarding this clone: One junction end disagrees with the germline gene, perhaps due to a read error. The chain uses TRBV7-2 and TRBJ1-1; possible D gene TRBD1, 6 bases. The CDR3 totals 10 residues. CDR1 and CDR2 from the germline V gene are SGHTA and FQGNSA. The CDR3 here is CASSLGGLLF. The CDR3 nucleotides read TGTGCCAGCAGCTTAGGGGGGCTCCTTTTT.

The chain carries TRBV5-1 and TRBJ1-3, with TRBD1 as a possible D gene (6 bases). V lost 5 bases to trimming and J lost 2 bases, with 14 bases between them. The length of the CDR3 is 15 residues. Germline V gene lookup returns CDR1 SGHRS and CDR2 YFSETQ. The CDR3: CASRWGWDTGNTIYF. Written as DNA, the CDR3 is TGCGCCAGCAGATGGGGGTGGGACACTGGAAACACCATATATTTT.

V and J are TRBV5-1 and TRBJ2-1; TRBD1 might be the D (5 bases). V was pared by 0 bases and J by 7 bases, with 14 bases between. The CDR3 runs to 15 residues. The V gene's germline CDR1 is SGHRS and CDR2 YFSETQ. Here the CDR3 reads CASSLASLRGNEQFF. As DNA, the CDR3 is TGCGCCAGCAGCTTGGCCTCCCTTAGGGGTAATGAGCAGTTCTTC.

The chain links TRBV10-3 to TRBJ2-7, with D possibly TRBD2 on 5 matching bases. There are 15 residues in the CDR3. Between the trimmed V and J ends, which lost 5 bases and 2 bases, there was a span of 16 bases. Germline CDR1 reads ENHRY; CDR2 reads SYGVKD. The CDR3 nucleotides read TGTGCCATCAGTATGTACCGGGAAGGAACCTACGAGCAGTACTTC. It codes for CAISMYREGTYEQYF.

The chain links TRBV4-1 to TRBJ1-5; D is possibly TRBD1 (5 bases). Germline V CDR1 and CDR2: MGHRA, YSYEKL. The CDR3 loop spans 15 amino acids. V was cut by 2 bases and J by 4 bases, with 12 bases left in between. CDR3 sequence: CASSQQGSQNQPQHF. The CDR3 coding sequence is TGCGCCAGCAGCCAACAGGGATCGCAAAATCAGCCCCAGCATTTT.

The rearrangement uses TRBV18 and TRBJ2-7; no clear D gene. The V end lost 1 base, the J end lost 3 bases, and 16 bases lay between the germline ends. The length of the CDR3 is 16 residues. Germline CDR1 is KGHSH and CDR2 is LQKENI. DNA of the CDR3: TGTGCCAGCTCACCACAAATAGGCGAGCGTCGCTACGAGCAGTACTTC. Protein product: CASSPQIGERRYEQYF.

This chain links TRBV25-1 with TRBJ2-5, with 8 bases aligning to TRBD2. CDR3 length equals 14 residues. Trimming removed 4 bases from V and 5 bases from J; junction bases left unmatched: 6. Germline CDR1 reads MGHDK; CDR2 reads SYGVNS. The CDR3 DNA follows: TGTGCCAGCAGTGTTCGGGAGGGCCAGGAGACCCAGTACTTC. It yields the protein CASSVREGQETQYF. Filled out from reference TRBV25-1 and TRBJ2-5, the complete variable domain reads EADIYQTPRYLVIGTGKKITLECSQTMGHDKMYWYQQDPGMELHLIHYSYGVNSTEKGDLSSESTVSRIRTEHFPLTLESARPSHTSQYLCASSVREGQETQYFGPGTRLLVL.

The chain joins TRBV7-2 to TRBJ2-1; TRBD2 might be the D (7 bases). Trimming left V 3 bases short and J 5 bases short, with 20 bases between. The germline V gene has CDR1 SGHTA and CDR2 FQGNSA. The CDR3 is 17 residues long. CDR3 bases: TGTGCCAGCAGCTTCCCTCGGGGGGCCCTTCTGAACAATGAGCAGTTCTTC. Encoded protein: CASSFPRGALLNNEQFF.

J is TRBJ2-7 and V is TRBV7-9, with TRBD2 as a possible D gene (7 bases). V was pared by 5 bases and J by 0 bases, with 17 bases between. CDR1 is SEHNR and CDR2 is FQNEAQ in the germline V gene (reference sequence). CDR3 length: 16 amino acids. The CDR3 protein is CASSPDLGGASYEQYF. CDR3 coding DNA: TGTGCCAGCAGCCCGGACTTGGGGGGGGCCTCCTACGAGCAGTACTTC.

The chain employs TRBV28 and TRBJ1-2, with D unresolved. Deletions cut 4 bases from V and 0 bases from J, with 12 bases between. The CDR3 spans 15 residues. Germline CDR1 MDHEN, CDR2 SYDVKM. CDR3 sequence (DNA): TGTGCCAGCAGTTCGGCCGGGTATCCTAACTATGGCTACACCTTC. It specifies CASSSAGYPNYGYTF.

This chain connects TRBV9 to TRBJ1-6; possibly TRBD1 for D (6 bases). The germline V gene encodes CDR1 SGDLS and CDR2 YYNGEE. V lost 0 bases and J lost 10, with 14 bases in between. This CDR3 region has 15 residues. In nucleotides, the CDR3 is TGTGCCAGCAGCGTAGAAGGCAGGGGTGGATCACCCCTCCACTTT. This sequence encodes CASSVEGRGGSPLHF.

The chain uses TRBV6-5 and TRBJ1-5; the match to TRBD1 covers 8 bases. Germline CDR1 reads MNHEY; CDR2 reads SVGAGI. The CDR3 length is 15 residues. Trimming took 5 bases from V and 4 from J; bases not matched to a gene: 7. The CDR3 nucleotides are TGTGCCAGCAGTGGTGGACAGGGTTATAATCAGCCCCAGCATTTT. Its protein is CASSGGQGYNQPQHF.

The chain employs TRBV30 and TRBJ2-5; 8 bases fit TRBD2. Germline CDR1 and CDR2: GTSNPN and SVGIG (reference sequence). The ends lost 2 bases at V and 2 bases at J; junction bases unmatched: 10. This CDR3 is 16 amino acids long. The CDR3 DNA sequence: TGTGCCTGGAGTTATCAACGGGGGGGGGCGCAAGAGACCCAGTACTTC. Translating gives CAWSYQRGGAQETQYF.

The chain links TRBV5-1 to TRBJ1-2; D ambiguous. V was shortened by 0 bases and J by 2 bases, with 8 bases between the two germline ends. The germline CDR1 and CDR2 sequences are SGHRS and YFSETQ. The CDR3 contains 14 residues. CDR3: CASSLADGNYGYTF. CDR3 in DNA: TGCGCCAGCAGCTTGGCCGACGGGAACTATGGCTACACCTTC.

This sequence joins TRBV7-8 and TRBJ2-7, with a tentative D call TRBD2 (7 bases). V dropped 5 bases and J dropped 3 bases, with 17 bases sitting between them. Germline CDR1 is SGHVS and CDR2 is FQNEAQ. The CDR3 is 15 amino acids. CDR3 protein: CASSRGRESRYEQYF. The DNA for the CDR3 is TGTGCCAGCAGCCGGGGGCGGGAGTCACGCTACGAGCAGTACTTC.

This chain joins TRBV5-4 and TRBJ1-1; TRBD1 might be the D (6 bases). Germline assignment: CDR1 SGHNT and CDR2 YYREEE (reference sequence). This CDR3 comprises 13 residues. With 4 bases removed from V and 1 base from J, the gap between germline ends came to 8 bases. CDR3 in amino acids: CASSPTGNTEAFF. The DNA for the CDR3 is TGTGCCAGCAGCCCGACAGGGAACACTGAAGCTTTCTTT.

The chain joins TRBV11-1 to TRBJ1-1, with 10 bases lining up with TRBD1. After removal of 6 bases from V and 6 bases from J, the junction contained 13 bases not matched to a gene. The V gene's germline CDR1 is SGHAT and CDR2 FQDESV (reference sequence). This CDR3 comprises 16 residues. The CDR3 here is CASRPLGQGINAEAFF. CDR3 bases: TGTGCCAGCAGACCCTTGGGACAGGGGATTAATGCTGAAGCTTTCTTT.

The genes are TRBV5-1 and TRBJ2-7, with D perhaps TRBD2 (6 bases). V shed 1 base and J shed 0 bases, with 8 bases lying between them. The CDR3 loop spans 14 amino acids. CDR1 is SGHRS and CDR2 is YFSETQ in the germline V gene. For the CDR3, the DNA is TGCGCCAGCAGCTTGATCGGGAGCTCCTACGAGCAGTACTTC. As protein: CASSLIGSSYEQYF.